The 7 T cell receptor beta chains below all came from one sample that was sequenced in a study of blood T cell repertoires in COVID-19. Profiling relied on immunoSEQ multiplex PCR, and the TCRdb table lists in-frame clones only, not all of them. Among tens of thousands of clones listed, about 80% were seen once. Sequenced material: peripheral blood. The receptors come from a woman in her seventies with acute or convalescent COVID-19.

The chain is built from TRBV5-1 and TRBJ1-2; D gene ambiguous. This CDR3 region has 14 residues. From germline, CDR1 is SGHRS and CDR2 YFSETQ. V dropped 0 bases and J dropped 4 bases, with 10 bases sitting between them. CDR3 protein: CASSLEAALYGYTF. As DNA, the CDR3 is TGCGCCAGCAGCTTGGAGGCGGCCCTCTATGGCTACACCTTC.

The chain joins TRBV27 to TRBJ2-2; no firm D call. Germline CDR1 reads MNHEY; CDR2 reads SMNVEV (reference sequence). This CDR3 region has 14 residues. Between the trimmed V and J ends, which lost 3 bases and 0 bases, there was a span of 5 bases. Here the CDR3 DNA reads TGTGCCAGCAGTTTTTCTACGAACACCGGGGAGCTGTTTTTT. This codes for CASSFSTNTGELFF.

This chain joins TRBV30 and TRBJ1-2, with D possibly being TRBD1 (5 bases). The CDR3 runs 13 residues. Germline V gene data show CDR1 as GTSNPN and CDR2 as SVGIG (reference sequence). Trimming cost V 0 bases and J 8 bases, with 13 bases left between them. CDR3 bases: TGTGCCTGGAGTGTACAGGCAGGGCTCGGCTACACCTTC. This codes for CAWSVQAGLGYTF.

This chain joins TRBV9 and TRBJ2-2, with 8 bases aligning to TRBD2. The CDR3 is 19 residues long. Unmatched junction bases numbered 10, after V lost 0 bases and J lost 0 bases. CDR1 and CDR2 from the germline V gene are SGDLS and YYNGEE. CDR3 in DNA: TGTGCCAGCAGCGTAGGATGGGGAGCGGGGGACGCGAACACCGGGGAGCTGTTTTTT. Its translation: CASSVGWGAGDANTGELFF. Full variable domain (outside the CDR3, taken from reference TRBV9 and TRBJ2-2): DSGVTQTPKHLITATGQRVTLRCSPRSGDLSVYWYQQSLDQGLQFLIQYYNGEERAKGNILERFSAQQFPDLHSELNLSSLELGDSALYFCASSVGWGAGDANTGELFFGEGSRLTVL.

The V gene is TRBV5-6, the J gene TRBJ2-7; unclear D gene. The germline V gene encodes CDR1 SGHDT and CDR2 YYEEEE. V dropped 0 bases and J dropped 3 bases, with 16 bases sitting between them. The CDR3 has 16 amino acids. The CDR3 sequence is CASSLVTAEPFYEQYF. DNA for the CDR3: TGTGCCAGCAGCTTGGTAACGGCGGAGCCCTTCTACGAGCAGTACTTC.

V gene TRBV9 combines with J gene TRBJ1-2; perhaps TRBD1 as D (5 bases). This CDR3 is 15 amino acids long. In germline, CDR1 is SGDLS, CDR2 YYNGEE. V was pared by 0 bases and J by 3 bases, with 12 bases between. In DNA, the CDR3 is TGTGCCAGCAGCGTAGCCAGCGGGGGTGACTATGGCTACACCTTC. This sequence encodes CASSVASGGDYGYTF. Based on the CDR3 plus reference TRBV9 and TRBJ1-2, the full variable domain is DSGVTQTPKHLITATGQRVTLRCSPRSGDLSVYWYQQSLDQGLQFLIQYYNGEERAKGNILERFSAQQFPDLHSELNLSSLELGDSALYFCASSVASGGDYGYTFGSGTRLTVV.

This rearrangement joins TRBV27 to TRBJ1-2; D remains ambiguous. Trimming pared 5 bases from V and 5 bases from J, leaving 12 bases between. The V gene's germline CDR1 is MNHEY and CDR2 SMNVEV (reference sequence). The CDR3 is 13 amino acids. DNA of the CDR3: TGTGCCAGCAGTGATAGGAACAGTTATGGCTACACCTTC. Amino acid sequence: CASSDRNSYGYTF.